This TCR beta chain is drawn from a study of shared clonotypes between healthy human individuals. This clone was detected only a few times. Other DNA sequences in the same sample also yield this CDR3. The table came from immunoSEQ multiplex PCR; TCRdb's copy has only in-frame clones and leaves some out. The data contain roughly 1 million clones, around 76% of them singletons. Material: memory CD4+ T cells sorted from blood. Subset described: CD45RA-negative fraction. The TCR originated in a man aged 18 to 30 in good health.

CDR3 nucleotide sequence: TGTGCCTGGAGTCAACAGGGGAACTATGGCTACACCTTC. It codes for CAWSQQGNYGYTF. The rearrangement links TRBV30 to TRBJ1-2; 7 nucleotides match TRBD1. The germline CDR1 and CDR2 sequences are GTSNPN and SVGIG (reference sequence). V was pared by 2 bases and J by 2 bases, with 2 bases of the junction left unmatched. This CDR3 is 13 amino acids long.